These 18 T cell receptor beta chains were sequenced from one sample in a study of human versus mouse CDR3 diversity and MHC coevolution. The table came from immunoSEQ multiplex PCR; TCRdb's copy has only in-frame clones and leaves some out. In the table there are some 60,000 clones, 94% of which are singletons. Material: naive CD4+ T cells from blood. Subset in this sample: CD45RO-negative CD62L-positive naive CD4 T cells. The origin of the receptors is a person in their sixties in good health.

This rearrangement joins TRBV6-1 to TRBJ2-7; weak D call: TRBD1 (6 bases). The CDR3 is made up of 14 amino acids. Between the trimmed V and J ends, which lost 3 bases and 2 bases, there was a span of 11 bases. CDR1 MNHNS and CDR2 SASEGT come from the germline V gene. CDR3 sequence: CASSERQGPYEQYF. The CDR3 nucleotides are TGTGCCAGCAGTGAGAGGCAGGGGCCCTACGAGCAGTACTTC.

This clone was observed a single time. V usage is TRBV28 and J usage is TRBJ2-1; D ambiguous. Trimming took 6 bases from V and 9 from J, leaving 21 bases between them. CDR3 length: 15 amino acids. Germline loops: CDR1 MDHEN, CDR2 SYDVKM. DNA for the CDR3: TGTGCCAGCAGCCAGGTGGGCACTTGGCCCAGTGAGCAGTTCTTC. The encoded protein is CASSQVGTWPSEQFF.

The J gene is TRBJ1-2, the V gene TRBV9; D is perhaps TRBD1 (6 bases). V was cut by 3 bases and J by 3 bases, with 12 bases left in between. The CDR3 loop spans 14 amino acids. Germline CDR1 is SGDLS and CDR2 is YYNGEE. Here the CDR3 reads CASSGGGTYYGYTF. CDR3 in DNA: TGTGCCAGCAGCGGGGGAGGGACATACTATGGCTACACCTTC.

This clone was recorded once. This rearrangement joins TRBV5-4 to TRBJ2-2, with a tentative D call TRBD1 (5 bases). CDR1 SGHNT and CDR2 YYREEE come from the germline V gene (reference sequence). The CDR3 contains 14 residues. V lost 7 bases and J lost 2, with 12 bases in between. DNA for the CDR3: TGTGCCAGCCAGGGCCAGGGAAACACCGGGGAGCTGTTTTTT. Amino acid sequence: CASQGQGNTGELFF. Supplemented by reference TRBV5-4 and TRBJ2-2, the full variable domain reads ETGVTQSPTHLIKTRGQQVTLRCSSQSGHNTVSWYQQALGQGPQFIFQYYREEENGRGNFPPRFSGLQFPNYSSELNVNALELDDSALYLCASQGQGNTGELFFGEGSRLTVL.

The rearrangement joins TRBV7-6 to TRBJ2-7; 9 bases agree with TRBD2. CDR1 is SGHVS, CDR2 FNYEAQ, per germline. Trimming at V came to 1 base and at J to 0 bases, leaving 7 bases not matched to a gene. CDR3 size: 17 residues. The CDR3 DNA reads TGTGCCAGCAGCTTAGGAGAAGCGGGAGGCCTCTCCTACGAGCAGTACTTC. This gives the protein CASSLGEAGGLSYEQYF.

This chain connects TRBV7-8 to TRBJ1-2; 10 positions match TRBD1. Germline values: CDR1 SGHVS, CDR2 FQNEAQ. The CDR3 runs to 13 residues. Trimming at V came to 5 bases and at J to 7 bases, leaving 4 bases not matched to a gene. The CDR3, as DNA: TGTGCCAGCAGCCAGGACAGGGGGTTTGGCTACACCTTC. Its translation: CASSQDRGFGYTF. The whole variable domain, filled in from reference TRBV7-8 and TRBJ1-2, reads GAGVSQSPRYKVAKRGQDVALRCDPISGHVSLFWYQQALGQGPEFLTYFQNEAQLDKSGLPSDRFFAERPEGSVSTLKIQRTQQEDSAVYLCASSQDRGFGYTFGSGTRLTVV.

The V gene is TRBV5-1, the J gene TRBJ1-3, with 7 positions matching TRBD1. V was pared by 7 bases and J by 0 bases, with 10 bases of the junction left unmatched. The CDR3 sequence is 16 residues long. CDR1 and CDR2 from the germline V gene are SGHRS and YFSETQ. CDR3 coding DNA: TGCGCCAGCGCCGACACAGGGGACCTCTCTGGAAACACCATATATTTT. It is translated as CASADTGDLSGNTIYF.

J is TRBJ2-2 and V is TRBV7-3, with D maybe TRBD1 (7 bases). Germline-derived CDR1 and CDR2 are SGHTA and FQGTGA. Deletions cut 5 bases from V and 5 bases from J, with 9 bases between. CDR3 length equals 13 residues. CDR3 sequence: CASSQGGTGELFF. The CDR3 DNA sequence: TGTGCCAGCAGCCAGGGGGGTACCGGGGAGCTGTTTTTT. The whole variable domain, remainder taken from reference TRBV7-3 and TRBJ2-2, is GAGVSQTPSNKVTEKGKYVELRCDPISGHTALYWYRQSLGQGPEFLIYFQGTGAADDSGLPNDRFFAVRPEGSVSTLKIQRTERGDSAVYLCASSQGGTGELFFGEGSRLTVL.

The V gene is TRBV11-2, the J gene TRBJ2-2, with D perhaps TRBD1 (8 bases). This CDR3 spans 16 amino acids. Trimming stripped 4 bases from V and 5 bases from J, with 17 bases between. Germline assignment: CDR1 SGHAT and CDR2 FQNNGV. DNA for the CDR3: TGTGCCAGCAGCTCCATAACAGGGGGAGGGACCGGGGAGCTGTTTTTT. It specifies CASSSITGGGTGELFF.

The chain joins TRBV6-1 to TRBJ2-7, with D maybe TRBD1 (5 bases). This CDR3 comprises 14 residues. V was clipped by 2 bases and J by 3 bases, with 11 bases between them. Germline V lookup: CDR1 MNHNS, CDR2 SASEGT. The CDR3 nucleotides are TGTGCCAGCAGTGAAAGTGGACAAATCTACGAGCAGTACTTC. It is translated as CASSESGQIYEQYF.

This clone was counted once. This chain connects TRBV6-1 to TRBJ1-1; 9 bases align to TRBD1. CDR1 and CDR2 (germline): MNHNS, SASEGT. CDR3 length equals 15 residues. V was pared by 6 bases and J by 3 bases, with 8 bases of the junction left unmatched. The CDR3 sequence: CASRGTGRMDTEAFF. The CDR3 bases are TGTGCCAGCAGGGGGACAGGGCGTATGGACACTGAAGCTTTCTTT.

V gene TRBV5-1 combines with J gene TRBJ2-7; the match to TRBD1 covers 8 bases. Per the germline V gene, CDR1 is SGHRS and CDR2 is YFSETQ. The CDR3 is 16 amino acids. Losses at the gene ends were 5 bases for V and 5 bases for J; bases not matched to a gene: 15. This CDR3 is CASSLRGQAGQNEQYF. DNA for the CDR3: TGCGCCAGCAGTCTGAGGGGACAGGCCGGCCAGAACGAGCAGTACTTC.

The V call is TRBV6-5, the J call TRBJ1-6; D is perhaps TRBD1 (5 bases). CDR1 and CDR2 from the germline V gene are MNHEY and SVGAGI. Trimming shortened V by 6 bases and J by 6 bases, and 12 bases separated the two germline ends. The CDR3 spans 14 residues. This CDR3 reads CASRSGTLNSPLHF. The CDR3 nucleotides are TGTGCCAGCAGGTCCGGGACTCTTAATTCACCCCTCCACTTT.

The V call is TRBV19, the J call TRBJ1-1, with 10 positions matching TRBD1. J was trimmed by 3 bases and V by 4 bases; bases with no gene match: 8. Germline V gene sequence: CDR1 LNHDA, CDR2 SQIVND (reference sequence). The length of the CDR3 is 16 residues. This chain's CDR3 is CASSTALGTGDTEAFF. CDR3 DNA sequence: TGTGCCAGTAGTACCGCCCTCGGGACAGGGGACACTGAAGCTTTCTTT. The variable domain in full, with the rest retrieved from reference TRBV19 and TRBJ1-1, is DGGITQSPKYLFRKEGQNVTLSCEQNLNHDAMYWYRQDPGQGLRLIYYSQIVNDFQKGDIAEGYSVSREKKESFPLTVTSAQKNPTAFYLCASSTALGTGDTEAFFGQGTRLTVV.

The V call is TRBV30, the J call TRBJ2-7; D remains ambiguous. The V and J ends lost 3 bases and 0 bases respectively, with 12 bases between them. This CDR3 has 14 amino acids. CDR1 is GTSNPN and CDR2 is SVGIG in the germline V gene (reference sequence). CDR3 nucleotide sequence: TGTGCCTGGAGGCCGAGCCCGTCCTCCTACGAGCAGTACTTC. This codes for CAWRPSPSSYEQYF.

This chain joins TRBV7-3 and TRBJ2-7; 13 nucleotides align to TRBD2. The ends lost 3 bases at V and 5 bases at J; junction bases unmatched: 4. The CDR3 has 15 residues. Germline V gene sequence: CDR1 SGHTA, CDR2 FQGTGA. The CDR3 is CASSFSGLAGDEQYF. The DNA for the CDR3 is TGTGCCAGCAGCTTCTCAGGACTAGCGGGAGACGAGCAGTACTTC.

CDR3 bases: TGTGCCTGGAGTGTAGGTAGCGGGAGTTCAGATACGCAGTATTTT. Translation: CAWSVGSGSSDTQYF. The chain uses TRBV30 and TRBJ2-3, with TRBD2 matching over 9 bases. CDR1 is GTSNPN and CDR2 is SVGIG in the germline V gene (reference sequence). After removal of 0 bases from V and 4 bases from J, the junction contained 5 bases not matched to a gene. This CDR3 spans 15 amino acids.

The chain is built from TRBV5-4 and TRBJ2-5; 8 nucleotides match TRBD1. The CDR3 has 17 amino acids. V lost 4 bases to trimming and J lost 4 bases; unmatched junction nucleotides: 15. Looked up from germline, CDR1 is SGHNT and CDR2 is YYREEE (reference sequence). DNA for the CDR3: TGTGCCAGCAGCCCGAGACGCTCCGACAGGGGAGCAGAGACCCAGTACTTC. Translated: CASSPRRSDRGAETQYF.